The 26 T cell receptor beta chains given below trace back to one sample, sequenced in a study of read filtering for tumor transcriptome and immune sequencing. Molecular barcoded adaptors covering alpha/delta and beta/gamma chains were used on approximately 400 ng RNA. TCRdb re-analysed the reads in MiXCR, keeping a single row per CDR3 protein. The table has some 40,000 distinct CDR3 sequences, 14% seen once. Material for sequencing was a population of CD138-negative cells sorted from bone marrow. These receptors all stem from a donor aged 40 or over with multiple myeloma.

This clonotype was detected many times. This chain connects TRBV3-1 to TRBJ2-7; D possibly corresponds to TRBD2 (5 bases). The germline V and J ends were trimmed by 5 bases and 2 bases, with 13 bases remaining between them. Germline assignment: CDR1 LGHDT and CDR2 YNNKEL (reference sequence). This CDR3 is 14 amino acids long. Here the CDR3 DNA reads TGTGCCAGCAGCACTCGAGACGGGGCCTACGAGCAGTACTTC. This sequence encodes CASSTRDGAYEQYF.

A note on this clonotype: Since a much larger clone is just one base distant, this may be a read error. The gene calls are TRBV19 and TRBJ2-7; D is perhaps TRBD1 (6 bases). The CDR3 spans 17 residues. V lost 0 bases and J lost 0, with 15 bases in between. Germline assignment: CDR1 LNHDA and CDR2 SQIVND (reference sequence). The CDR3 DNA is TGTGCCAGTAGTATAGACCCGGGACACCAAGACTCCTACGAGCAGTACTTC. Translation gives CASSIDPGHQDSYEQYF.

Comments on this clonotype: Possible read error: a much larger clone is one base away. In DNA, the CDR3 is TGTGCCAGCAGCCCATCCGCCGGTGTCTCCTACGATGAGCAGTTCTTC. Its translation: CASSPSAGVSYDEQFF. The chain uses TRBV7-3 and TRBJ2-1; D uncertain. In germline, CDR1 is SGHTA, CDR2 FQGTGA. CDR3 length equals 16 residues.

In its sample, this clonotype was seen many times. The chain employs TRBV5-1 and TRBJ1-1; 9 bases map to TRBD1. With V trimmed by 3 bases and J by 4 bases, 13 bases remained unmatched. The CDR3 extends over 17 amino acids. Germline CDR1 is SGHRS and CDR2 is YFSETQ. In DNA, the CDR3 is TGCGCCAGCAGCTACAGACCGGACAGGGGAGGGGTCACTGAAGCTTTCTTT. This codes for CASSYRPDRGGVTEAFF.

This clonotype was picked up many times. V is TRBV5-1 and J is TRBJ1-5; a weak D match, TRBD1 (6 bases). CDR1 is SGHRS, CDR2 YFSETQ, per germline. Trimming removed 5 bases from V and 1 base from J, with 10 bases in between. CDR3 length: 14 amino acids. The DNA for the CDR3 is TGCGCCAGCAGTGGGGGCGGAAGCAATCAGCCCCAGCATTTT. This encodes CASSGGGSNQPQHF.

This clonotype is termed medium-sized (0.01 to 0.1%). One end of the junction fails to match germline, which may point to a read error. The genes are TRBV11-2 and TRBJ2-1, with D tentatively TRBD2 (7 bases). CDR1 and CDR2 from the germline V gene are SGHAT and FQNNGV. The CDR3 covers 17 residues. This CDR3 is CASSLVGGAGLYNEQFF. The DNA for the CDR3 is TGTGCCAGCAGCTTAGTAGGGGGAGCGGGACTATACAATGAGCAGTTCTTT.

This clonotype came up a few times. A much larger clone is a single base away; this may be a read error. The chain has TRBV6-5 and TRBJ2-2; either TRBD1 or TRBD2 may fit D (5 bases each). V was pared by 8 bases and J by 6 bases, with 10 bases between. The CDR3 is made up of 12 amino acids. Germline V lookup: CDR1 MNHEY, CDR2 SVGAGI. Here the CDR3 DNA reads TGTGCCAGCGGGCAGGGACCCGGGGAGCTGTTTTTT. Its translation is CASGQGPGELFF.

Ten or more counts support this clonotype. V usage is TRBV20-1 and J usage is TRBJ1-3; D gene uncertain. This CDR3 is 16 amino acids long. Germline V gene sequence: CDR1 DFQATT, CDR2 SNEGSKA (reference sequence). V lost 4 bases and J 2 bases, leaving 18 bases between the germline ends. CDR3 sequence: CSANPLAAPTGNTIYF. CDR3 coding DNA: TGCAGTGCTAATCCCCTGGCGGCGCCGACTGGAAACACCATATATTTT.

On this clonotype: This may come from a read error, since a much larger clone is one base off. CDR3 amino acids: CASGRGGSTGTQYF. CDR3 coding DNA: TGCGCCAGCGGTCGAGGGGGCAGCACAGGTACGCAGTATTTT. J is TRBJ2-3 and V is TRBV5-1; 7 nucleotides line up with TRBD1. Per the germline V gene, CDR1 is SGHRS and CDR2 is YFSETQ. The CDR3 sequence is 14 residues long.

This clonotype was counted a single time. A much bigger clone sits one base away, suggesting this may be a read error. The CDR3 loop is CASRYSGRSSYEQYF. In nucleotides, the CDR3 is TGTGCCAGCAGATACTCGGGCAGGAGCTCCTACGAGCAGTACTTC. The chain links TRBV6-6 to TRBJ2-7; D is unresolved. In germline, CDR1 is MNHNY, CDR2 SVGAGI (reference sequence). The CDR3 has 15 amino acids.

This clonotype was counted ten times or more. J is TRBJ2-7 and V is TRBV5-4, with 8 bases that match TRBD1. CDR1 SGHNT and CDR2 YYREEE come from the germline V gene (reference sequence). There are 17 residues in the CDR3. J gave up 0 bases and V 4 bases, and 12 bases lay outside the gene matches. The CDR3, as DNA: TGTGCCAGCAGCAGAGGCGACAGGGGTCGAAGCTCCTACGAGCAGTACTTC. Protein sequence: CASSRGDRGRSSYEQYF.

This clonotype showed up many times. The chain employs TRBV5-1 and TRBJ2-3; D could derive from TRBD1 or TRBD2 (6 bases each). This CDR3 region has 16 residues. Trimming stripped 1 base from V and 0 bases from J, with 12 bases between. Germline assignment: CDR1 SGHRS and CDR2 YFSETQ. The CDR3 DNA reads as TGCGCCAGCAGCTTGATCCGGGGGCCTAGCACAGATACGCAGTATTTT. Translating it yields CASSLIRGPSTDTQYF. The full variable domain, its missing parts supplied by reference TRBV5-1 and TRBJ2-3, is KAGVTQTPRYLIKTRGQQVTLSCSPISGHRSVSWYQQTPGQGLQFLFEYFSETQRNKGNFPGRFSGRQFSNSRSEMNVSTLELGDSALYLCASSLIRGPSTDTQYFGPGTRLTVL.

This clonotype rates as medium-sized (0.01 to 0.1%). The J gene is TRBJ1-5, the V gene TRBV20-1; D might be TRBD1 (5 bases). This CDR3 is built from 14 residues. Germline lookup yields CDR1 DFQATT and CDR2 SNEGSKA (reference sequence). Deletions cut 6 bases from V and 1 base from J, with 13 bases between. CDR3 sequence (DNA): TGCAGTGCCACTACCCGGGACAGCAATCAGCCCCAGCATTTT. This codes for CSATTRDSNQPQHF.

This clonotype was recorded many times. The rearrangement uses TRBV7-2 and TRBJ1-5; the D is unclear. There are 14 residues in the CDR3. V was cut by 2 bases and J by 3 bases, with 8 bases left in between. Germline V gene data show CDR1 as SGHTA and CDR2 as FQGNSA. The CDR3 DNA reads TGTGCCAGCAGCTTATGGGCCGCCAATCAGCCCCAGCATTTT. Protein product: CASSLWAANQPQHF.

This clonotype was observed many times. This rearrangement joins TRBV7-9 to TRBJ1-3, with 7 bases fitting TRBD1. V lost 5 bases, J lost 3 bases, and 10 bases stayed unmatched. The CDR3 totals 16 residues. The germline CDR1 and CDR2 sequences are SEHNR and FQNEAQ (reference sequence). This CDR3 is CASSLTGAQGGNTIYF. The CDR3 DNA is TGTGCCAGCAGCCTAACAGGGGCGCAGGGTGGAAACACCATATATTTT.

This clonotype was counted many times. The gene calls are TRBV20-1 and TRBJ2-7, with 7 bases identical to TRBD1. Trimming took 5 bases from V and 3 from J; bases not matched to a gene: 7. Germline CDR1 reads DFQATT; CDR2 reads SNEGSKA (reference sequence). This CDR3 is built from 13 residues. CDR3 bases: TGCAGTGCTCAAACAGGGGCCTACTACGAGCAGTACTTC. Translated, it gives CSAQTGAYYEQYF.

The chain carries TRBV7-9 and TRBJ2-2, with 13 bases identical to TRBD2. The length of the CDR3 is 19 residues. V lost 6 bases, J lost 1 base, and 11 bases stayed unmatched. Germline CDR1 and CDR2: SEHNR and FQNEAQ (reference sequence). CDR3 bases: TGTGCCAGCAGGAATGGACTAGCGGGAGCCCGGGGGAACACCGGGGAGCTGTTTTTT. This sequence encodes CASRNGLAGARGNTGELFF.

This clonotype was detected ten times or more. The chain joins TRBV27 to TRBJ1-1; weak D call: TRBD1 (5 bases). This CDR3 comprises 15 residues. Germline V gene lookup returns CDR1 MNHEY and CDR2 SMNVEV (reference sequence). V gave up 6 bases and J gave up 1 base, with 15 bases separating them. CDR3 DNA sequence: TGTGCCAGCAGACGGTTAAGCGGACAGAACACTGAAGCTTTCTTT. Translating gives CASRRLSGQNTEAFF.

This clonotype was seen ten or more times. This chain links TRBV5-6 with TRBJ2-1; 9 bases are a match to TRBD1. The CDR3 length is 15 residues. The V gene's germline CDR1 is SGHDT and CDR2 YYEEEE. J gave up 8 bases and V 0 bases, and 6 bases lay outside the gene matches. The CDR3 is CASSLVRQGVDEQFF. CDR3 coding DNA: TGTGCCAGCAGCTTGGTGCGACAGGGGGTCGATGAGCAGTTCTTC.

On this clonotype itself: This may be a read error: a much more frequent sequence differs by one nucleotide. The chain employs TRBV12-5 and TRBJ2-3, with TRBD1 matching over 7 bases. Per the germline V gene, CDR1 is LGHNT and CDR2 is FRNRAP. The CDR3 totals 16 residues. CDR3 in amino acids: CASRANLGGGTDSQYF. In DNA, the CDR3 is TGTGCCAGCAGGGCAAACCTAGGGGGCGGCACAGATTCGCAGTATTTT.

Concerning this clonotype itself: Since a much larger clone is just one base distant, this may be a read error. CDR3 DNA: TGTGCCAGCAGCTTAGCACGGGCAACGAACACCGGGGAGCTGTTTTTT. Residues: CASSLARATNTGELFF. The V gene is TRBV7-9, the J gene TRBJ2-2, with D uncertain. V was shortened by 0 bases and J by 0 bases, with 8 bases between the two germline ends. CDR3 size: 16 residues. Germline CDR1 reads SEHNR; CDR2 reads FQNEAQ (reference sequence).

This clonotype was seen a handful of times. The chain is built from TRBV19 and TRBJ2-3, with a tentative D call TRBD2 (6 bases). This CDR3 spans 16 amino acids. The V end was cut by 2 bases, the J end by 4 bases, with 16 bases between. The germline gives CDR1 LNHDA, CDR2 SQIVND (reference sequence). The CDR3 DNA reads as TGTGCCAGTAGTATATTGGGACTCTATGGGCCAGATACGCAGTATTTT. It encodes CASSILGLYGPDTQYF. The entire variable domain, with the rest obtained from reference TRBV19 and TRBJ2-3, is as follows: DGGITQSPKYLFRKEGQNVTLSCEQNLNHDAMYWYRQDPGQGLRLIYYSQIVNDFQKGDIAEGYSVSREKKESFPLTVTSAQKNPTAFYLCASSILGLYGPDTQYFGPGTRLTVL.

This clonotype was recorded at least ten times. The CDR3 does not close with the conserved phenylalanine or tryptophan, likely indicating a read error. J is TRBJ1-4 and V is TRBV6-2 or TRBV6-3; D perhaps matches TRBD1 (5 bases). Trimming cost V 7 bases and J 7 bases, with 13 bases left between them. Germline V gene data show CDR1 as MNHEY and CDR2 as SVGEGT. This CDR3 is built from 13 residues. The CDR3 region has the DNA TGTGCCAGCACCACGTGGGACGGTGAAAAACTGTTTTAT. It codes for CASTTWDGEKLFY.

This clonotype has ten or more counts. The gene calls are TRBV5-1 and TRBJ1-1; D is unresolved. CDR3 length: 15 amino acids. Germline V gene data show CDR1 as SGHRS and CDR2 as YFSETQ. Trimming shortened V by 1 base and J by 4 bases, and 14 bases separated the two germline ends. The CDR3 loop is CASSLLPGGSTEAFF. The CDR3 DNA reads as TGCGCCAGCAGCTTGCTCCCGGGTGGGAGCACTGAAGCTTTCTTT.

This chain joins TRBV11-2 and TRBJ2-5, with 10 bases aligning to TRBD1. The CDR3 contains 15 residues. J gave up 1 base and V 5 bases, and 4 bases lay outside the gene matches. Germline CDR1 is SGHAT and CDR2 is FQNNGV. CDR3 bases: TGTGCCAGCAGCAAAGGGACAGGGGTCCAAGAGACCCAGTACTTC. Amino acids: CASSKGTGVQETQYF.

This clonotype was seen many times. The chain combines TRBV5-6 with TRBJ1-5; 8 bases are a match to TRBD1. This CDR3 region has 15 residues. In germline, CDR1 is SGHDT, CDR2 YYEEEE. V shed 0 bases and J 7 bases; nucleotides not matched to a gene: 6. This chain's CDR3 is CASSLGQGIRQPQHF. CDR3 bases: TGTGCCAGCAGCTTGGGACAGGGGATTAGGCAGCCCCAGCATTTT. Based on the CDR3 plus reference TRBV5-6 and TRBJ1-5, the full variable domain is DAGVTQSPTHLIKTRGQQVTLRCSPKSGHDTVSWYQQALGQGPQFIFQYYEEEERQRGNFPDRFSGHQFPNYSSELNVNALLLGDSALYLCASSLGQGIRQPQHFGDGTRLSIL.